This TCR beta chain is drawn from a study of T cells in Graves' hyperthyroidism and ophthalmopathy. Points from the study as a whole: Appearing also in blood were most of the thyroid clonotypes expanded above 0.001. Using 13 V-J features, a model discriminated ophthalmopathy from stable hyperthyroidism.

TCR beta CDR3 regions were amplified from RNA. When the TCR CDR3 underwent first-round RT-PCR, the HTBI primer set was used. TCRdb ran MiXCR on the multiplex PCR reads and lists one entry per CDR3 protein. The sample holds roughly 500,000 distinct CDR3 sequences; approximately 44% are singletons and the top ten take about 20%. Concerning this clonotype itself: Its antigen is as yet unknown.

The sequence derives from an adult woman with Graves' disease, either hyperthyroidism or ophthalmopathy (not recorded which). Material for sequencing was peripheral blood or thyroid tissue (not recorded which).

The CDR3 bases are TGTGCCAGCAGCGGATCCCGGGACGGGAGAAATCAGCCCCAGCATTTT. This translates into CASSGSRDGRNQPQHF. This chain connects TRBV9 to TRBJ1-5; D perhaps matches TRBD1 (5 bases). The CDR3 loop spans 16 amino acids. Trimming removed 3 bases from V and 4 bases from J, with 17 bases in between. The germline V gene has CDR1 SGDLS and CDR2 YYNGEE.